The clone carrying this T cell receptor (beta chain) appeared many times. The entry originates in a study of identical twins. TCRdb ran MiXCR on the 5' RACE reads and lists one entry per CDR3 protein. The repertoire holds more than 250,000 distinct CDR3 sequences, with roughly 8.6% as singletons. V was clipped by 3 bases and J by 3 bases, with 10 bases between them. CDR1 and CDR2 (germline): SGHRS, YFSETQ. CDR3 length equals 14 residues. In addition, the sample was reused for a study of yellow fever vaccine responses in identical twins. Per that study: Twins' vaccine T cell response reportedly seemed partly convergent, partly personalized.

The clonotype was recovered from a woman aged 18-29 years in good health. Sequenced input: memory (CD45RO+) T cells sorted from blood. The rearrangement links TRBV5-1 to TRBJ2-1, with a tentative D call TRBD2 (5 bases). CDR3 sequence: CASSYSANYNEQFF. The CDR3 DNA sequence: TGCGCCAGCAGCTATAGCGCTAACTACAATGAGCAGTTCTTC.